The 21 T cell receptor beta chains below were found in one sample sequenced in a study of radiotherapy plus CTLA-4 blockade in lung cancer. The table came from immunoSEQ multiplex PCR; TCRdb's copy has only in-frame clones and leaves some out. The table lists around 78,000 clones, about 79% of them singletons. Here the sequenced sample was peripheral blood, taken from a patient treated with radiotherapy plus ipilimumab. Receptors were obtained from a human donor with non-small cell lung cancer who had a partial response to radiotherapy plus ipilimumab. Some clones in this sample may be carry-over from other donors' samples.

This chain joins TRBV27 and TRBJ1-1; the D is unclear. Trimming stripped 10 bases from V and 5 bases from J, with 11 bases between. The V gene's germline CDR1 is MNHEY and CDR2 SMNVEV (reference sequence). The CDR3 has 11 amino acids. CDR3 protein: CAIRVGTEAFF. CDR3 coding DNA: TGTGCCATCCGGGTGGGTACTGAAGCTTTCTTT.

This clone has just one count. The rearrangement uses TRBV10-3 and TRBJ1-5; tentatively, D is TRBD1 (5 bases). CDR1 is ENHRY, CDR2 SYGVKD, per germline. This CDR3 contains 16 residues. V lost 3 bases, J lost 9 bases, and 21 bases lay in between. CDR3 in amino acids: CAISEVPGGTHSPQHF. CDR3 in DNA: TGTGCCATCAGTGAAGTTCCGGGGGGAACCCACTCGCCCCAGCATTTT.

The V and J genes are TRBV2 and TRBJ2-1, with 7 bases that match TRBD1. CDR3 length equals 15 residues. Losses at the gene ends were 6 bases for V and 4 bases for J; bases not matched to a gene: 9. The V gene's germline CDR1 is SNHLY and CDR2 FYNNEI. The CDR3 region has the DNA TGTGCCAGCAGCGCAAACAGGGGTGGGTACAATGAGCAGTTCTTC. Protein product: CASSANRGGYNEQFF.

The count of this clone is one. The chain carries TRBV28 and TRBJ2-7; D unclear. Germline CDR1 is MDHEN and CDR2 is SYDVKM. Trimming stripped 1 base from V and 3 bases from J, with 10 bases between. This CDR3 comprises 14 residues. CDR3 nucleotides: TGTGCCAGCAGTTTATTTTCCCTTGTCTACGAGCAGTACTTC. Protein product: CASSLFSLVYEQYF.

Here the CDR3 DNA reads TGTGCCAGCAGCCCAGGGGGGACATGGTACGAGCAGTACTTC. Its translation is CASSPGGTWYEQYF. V and J are TRBV7-2 and TRBJ2-7; TRBD1 is a possible D gene (7 bases). Trimming removed 5 bases from V and 4 bases from J, with 15 bases in between. There are 14 residues in the CDR3. CDR1 SGHTA and CDR2 FQGNSA come from the germline V gene.

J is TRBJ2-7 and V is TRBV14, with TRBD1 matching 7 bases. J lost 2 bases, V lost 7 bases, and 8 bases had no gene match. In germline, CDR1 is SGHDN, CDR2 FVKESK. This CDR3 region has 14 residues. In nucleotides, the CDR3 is TGTGCCAGCAAGGCCCGGACAGGAACCTACGAGCAGTACTTC. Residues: CASKARTGTYEQYF.

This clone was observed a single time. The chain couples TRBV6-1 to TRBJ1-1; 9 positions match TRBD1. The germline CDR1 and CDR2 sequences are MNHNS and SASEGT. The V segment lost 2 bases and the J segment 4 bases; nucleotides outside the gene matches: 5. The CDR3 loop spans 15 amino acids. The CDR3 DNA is TGTGCCAGCAGTGAATCAAGGACAGGGGTCACTGAAGCTTTCTTT. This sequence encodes CASSESRTGVTEAFF.

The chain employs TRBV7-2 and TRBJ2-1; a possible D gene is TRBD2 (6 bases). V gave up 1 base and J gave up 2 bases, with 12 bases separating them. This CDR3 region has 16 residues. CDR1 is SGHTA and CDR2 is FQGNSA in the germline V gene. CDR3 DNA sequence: TGTGCCAGCAGCTTAGGGCCTAGCGCTGCCTACAATGAGCAGTTCTTC. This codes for CASSLGPSAAYNEQFF.

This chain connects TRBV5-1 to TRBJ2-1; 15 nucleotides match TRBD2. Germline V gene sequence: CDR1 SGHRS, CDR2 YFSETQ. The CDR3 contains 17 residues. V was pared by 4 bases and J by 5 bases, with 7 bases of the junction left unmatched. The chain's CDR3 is CASSAGLAGGGDNEQFF. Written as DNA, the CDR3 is TGCGCCAGCAGCGCGGGACTAGCGGGGGGCGGCGACAATGAGCAGTTCTTC.

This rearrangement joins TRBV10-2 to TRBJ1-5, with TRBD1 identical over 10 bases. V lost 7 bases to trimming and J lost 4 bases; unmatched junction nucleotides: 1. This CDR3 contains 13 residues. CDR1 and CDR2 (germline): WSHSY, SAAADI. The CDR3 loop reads CASTGQGNQPQHF. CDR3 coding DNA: TGCGCCAGCACGGGACAGGGGAATCAGCCCCAGCATTTT.

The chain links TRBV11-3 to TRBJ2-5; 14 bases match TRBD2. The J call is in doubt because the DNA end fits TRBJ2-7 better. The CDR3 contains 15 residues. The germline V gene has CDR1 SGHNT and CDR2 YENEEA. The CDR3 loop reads CASSSGLAGGREQYF. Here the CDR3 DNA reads TGTGCCAGCAGCTCCGGACTAGCGGGGGGACGCGAGCAGTACTTC.

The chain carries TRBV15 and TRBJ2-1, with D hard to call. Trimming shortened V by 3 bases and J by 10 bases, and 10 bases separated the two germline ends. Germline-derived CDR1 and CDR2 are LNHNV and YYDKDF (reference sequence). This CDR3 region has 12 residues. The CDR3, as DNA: TGTGCCACCAGCAGCCCCTTACGGGAGCAGTTCTTC. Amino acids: CATSSPLREQFF.

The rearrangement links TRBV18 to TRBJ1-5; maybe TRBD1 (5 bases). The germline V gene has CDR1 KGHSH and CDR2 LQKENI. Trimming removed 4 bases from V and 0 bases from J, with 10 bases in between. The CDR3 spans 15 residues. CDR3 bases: TGTGCCAGCTCACAGGGGTCCGCTAGCAATCAGCCCCAGCATTTT. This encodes CASSQGSASNQPQHF.

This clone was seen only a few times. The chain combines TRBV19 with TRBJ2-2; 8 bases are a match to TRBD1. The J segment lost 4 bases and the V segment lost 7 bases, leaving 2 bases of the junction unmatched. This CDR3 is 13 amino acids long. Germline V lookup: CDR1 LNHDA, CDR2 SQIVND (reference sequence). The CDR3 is CASIQGVTGELFF. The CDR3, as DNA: TGTGCCAGTATACAGGGGGTCACCGGGGAGCTGTTTTTT.

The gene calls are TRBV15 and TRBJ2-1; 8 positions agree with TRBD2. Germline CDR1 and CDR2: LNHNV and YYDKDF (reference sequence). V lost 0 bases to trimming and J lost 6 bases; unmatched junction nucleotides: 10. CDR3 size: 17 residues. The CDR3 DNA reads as TGTGCCACCAGCAGAGAACTTCCGGGACTAGTGATCAATGAGCAGTTCTTC. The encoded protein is CATSRELPGLVINEQFF.

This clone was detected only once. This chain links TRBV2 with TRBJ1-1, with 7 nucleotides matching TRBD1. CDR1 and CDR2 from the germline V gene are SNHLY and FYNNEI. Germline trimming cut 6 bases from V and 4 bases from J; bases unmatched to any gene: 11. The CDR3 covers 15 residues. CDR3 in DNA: TGTGCCAGCAGGGACCTAAAACAGGGGCCCACTGAAGCTTTCTTT. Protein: CASRDLKQGPTEAFF.

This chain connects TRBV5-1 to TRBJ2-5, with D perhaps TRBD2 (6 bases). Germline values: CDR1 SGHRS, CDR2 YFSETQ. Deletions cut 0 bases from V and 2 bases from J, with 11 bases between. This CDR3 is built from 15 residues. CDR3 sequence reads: CASSLVSGEQETQYF. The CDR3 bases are TGCGCCAGCAGCTTGGTGTCGGGGGAGCAAGAGACCCAGTACTTC.

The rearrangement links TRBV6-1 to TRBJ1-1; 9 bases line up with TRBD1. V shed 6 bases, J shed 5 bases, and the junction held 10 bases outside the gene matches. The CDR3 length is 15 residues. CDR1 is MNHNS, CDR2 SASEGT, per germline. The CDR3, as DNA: TGTGCCAGCAGGGCAACTACAGGGGGCGCGACTGAAGCTTTCTTT. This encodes CASRATTGGATEAFF.

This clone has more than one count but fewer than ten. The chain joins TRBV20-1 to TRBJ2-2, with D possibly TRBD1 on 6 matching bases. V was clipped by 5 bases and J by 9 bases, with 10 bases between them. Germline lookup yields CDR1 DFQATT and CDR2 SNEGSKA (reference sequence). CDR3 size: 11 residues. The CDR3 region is CSAQGPRELFF. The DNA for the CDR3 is TGCAGTGCTCAGGGGCCCCGGGAGCTGTTTTTT.

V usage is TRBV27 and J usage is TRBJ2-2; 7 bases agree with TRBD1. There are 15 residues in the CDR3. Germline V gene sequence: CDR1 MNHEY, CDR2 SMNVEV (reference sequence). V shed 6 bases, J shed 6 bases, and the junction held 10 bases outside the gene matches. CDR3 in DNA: TGTGCCAGCAGCTATAGACAGGGTTCGGCCGGGGAGCTGTTTTTT. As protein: CASSYRQGSAGELFF.

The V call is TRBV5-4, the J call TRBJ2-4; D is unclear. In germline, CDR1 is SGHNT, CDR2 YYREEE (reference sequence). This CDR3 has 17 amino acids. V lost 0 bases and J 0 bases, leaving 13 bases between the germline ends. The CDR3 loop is CASSLGTQRLAKNIQYF. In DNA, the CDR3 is TGTGCCAGCAGCTTGGGAACCCAGAGACTAGCCAAAAACATTCAGTACTTC.